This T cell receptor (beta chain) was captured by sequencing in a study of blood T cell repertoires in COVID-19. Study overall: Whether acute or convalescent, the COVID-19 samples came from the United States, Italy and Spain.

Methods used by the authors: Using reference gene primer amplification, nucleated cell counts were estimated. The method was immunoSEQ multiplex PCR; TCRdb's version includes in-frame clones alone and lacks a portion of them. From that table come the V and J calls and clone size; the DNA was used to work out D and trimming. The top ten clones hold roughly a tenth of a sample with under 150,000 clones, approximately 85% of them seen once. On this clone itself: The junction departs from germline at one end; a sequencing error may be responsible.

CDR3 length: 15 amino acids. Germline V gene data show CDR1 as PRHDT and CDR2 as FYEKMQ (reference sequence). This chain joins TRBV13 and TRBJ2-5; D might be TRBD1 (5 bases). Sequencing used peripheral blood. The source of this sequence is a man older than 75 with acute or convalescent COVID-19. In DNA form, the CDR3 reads TGTGCCAGCAGTTTAGGAACAGGCGTCCAAGAGACCCAGTACTTC. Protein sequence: CASSLGTGVQETQYF.